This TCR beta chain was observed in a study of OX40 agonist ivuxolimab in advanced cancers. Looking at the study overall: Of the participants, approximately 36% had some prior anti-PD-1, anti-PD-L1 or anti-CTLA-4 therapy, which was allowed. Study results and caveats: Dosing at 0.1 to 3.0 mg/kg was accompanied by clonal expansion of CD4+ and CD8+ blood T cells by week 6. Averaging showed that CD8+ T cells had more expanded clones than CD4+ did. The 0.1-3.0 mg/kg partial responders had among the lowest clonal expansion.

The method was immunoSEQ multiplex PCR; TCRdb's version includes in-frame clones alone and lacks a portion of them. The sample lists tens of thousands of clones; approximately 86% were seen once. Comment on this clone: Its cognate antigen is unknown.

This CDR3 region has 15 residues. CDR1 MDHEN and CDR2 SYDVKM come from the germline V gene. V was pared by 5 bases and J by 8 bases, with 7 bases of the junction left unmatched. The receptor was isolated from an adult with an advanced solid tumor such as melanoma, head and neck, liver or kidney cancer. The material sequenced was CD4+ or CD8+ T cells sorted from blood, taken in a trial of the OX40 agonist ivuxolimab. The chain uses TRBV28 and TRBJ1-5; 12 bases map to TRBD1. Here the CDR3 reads CASSNRDRGREPQHF. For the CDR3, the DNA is TGTGCCAGCAGTAACCGGGACAGGGGGCGGGAGCCCCAGCATTTT.